The next 10 T cell receptor beta chains were all read from a single sample in a study of T-cell memory formation after mild COVID-19. TCRdb itself ran the 5' RACE reads through MiXCR, one entry per CDR3 protein. The data hold some 120,000 distinct CDR3 sequences, with about 15% observed a single time. The sequencing sample was made of PBMCs or a T cell subset sorted from them (not recorded which). These receptors were collected from a man between 18 and 35 years old who had mild COVID-19 (a few samples of this study predate the infection). Cell type and time point are not known.

This clonotype turned up a few times. V and J are TRBV11-2 and TRBJ1-1; 10 bases are shared with TRBD1. V was pared by 6 bases and J by 6 bases, with 7 bases of the junction left unmatched. The CDR3 extends over 14 amino acids. The germline V gene encodes CDR1 SGHAT and CDR2 FQNNGV. The CDR3 here is CASRPPGQGSEAFF. CDR3 bases: TGTGCCAGCAGGCCACCGGGACAGGGGTCTGAAGCTTTCTTT.

This clonotype was observed at least ten times. The V and J genes are TRBV5-1 and TRBJ2-3, with unresolved D. V was shortened by 2 bases and J by 2 bases, with 9 bases between the two germline ends. The CDR3 has 14 residues. Per germline, CDR1 SGHRS and CDR2 YFSETQ. The CDR3 DNA sequence: TGCGCCAGCAGCTTAGGGCAGTACACAGATACGCAGTATTTT. Its protein product is CASSLGQYTDTQYF.

The sample holds a few counts of this clonotype. This rearrangement joins TRBV4-3 to TRBJ1-2; 7 bases match TRBD1. Germline V gives CDR1 LGHNA, CDR2 YSLEER. After removal of 3 bases from V and 6 bases from J, the junction contained 4 bases not matched to a gene. This CDR3 is 13 amino acids long. This CDR3 is CASSQDRSNGYTF. CDR3 bases: TGCGCCAGCAGCCAGGACAGGAGCAATGGCTACACCTTC.

The rearrangement joins TRBV7-9 to TRBJ1-2; 8 bases map to TRBD1. There are 12 residues in the CDR3. The trim removed 5 bases at V and 7 bases at J, leaving 3 bases unmatched. Germline V gene sequence: CDR1 SEHNR, CDR2 FQNEAQ (reference sequence). Here the CDR3 DNA reads TGTGCCAGCAGCCGAACAGGGGGTGGCTACACCTTC. It codes for CASSRTGGGYTF.

The chain couples TRBV5-1 to TRBJ1-3; the D is unclear. Germline CDR1 and CDR2: SGHRS and YFSETQ. This CDR3 is built from 14 residues. V lost 7 bases, J lost 0 bases, and 11 bases lay in between. CDR3 in amino acids: CASCPGFSGNTIYF. For the CDR3, the DNA is TGCGCCAGCTGCCCAGGTTTCTCTGGAAACACCATATATTTT.

DNA of the CDR3: TGCGCCAGCAGCTTGATGGGGTTAGGACCGAATGAGCAGTTCTTC. Residues: CASSLMGLGPNEQFF. The chain recombines TRBV5-1 with TRBJ2-1; D gene uncertain. Germline V gene sequence: CDR1 SGHRS, CDR2 YFSETQ. The CDR3 runs 15 residues. V lost 1 base and J lost 7, with 15 bases in between.

This clonotype was counted between two and nine times. The genes are TRBV7-2 and TRBJ2-7; tentatively, D is TRBD1 (6 bases). Trimming took 3 bases from V and 2 from J, leaving 8 bases between them. CDR1 is SGHTA, CDR2 FQGNSA, per germline. The CDR3 has 13 residues. CDR3 bases: TGTGCCAGCAGCTTCGACAGGACCTACGAGCAGTACTTC. It translates to CASSFDRTYEQYF.

The table lists this clonotype with many counts. Relative to the germline gene, one junction end is altered; a read error may explain this. The chain is built from TRBV5-1 and TRBJ2-5, with D maybe TRBD1 (5 bases). The germline V gene encodes CDR1 SGHRS and CDR2 YFSETQ. This CDR3 has 12 amino acids. The CDR3: CASSHTLDTIVF. The CDR3, as DNA: TGCGCCAGCAGCCACACACTGGACACGATTGTCTTC.

The rearrangement uses TRBV7-2 and TRBJ2-7; 7 bases are shared with TRBD1. CDR3 length: 16 amino acids. Germline CDR1 reads SGHTA; CDR2 reads FQGNSA. Germline trimming cut 0 bases from V and 7 bases from J; bases unmatched to any gene: 12. Here the CDR3 reads CASSLALAGGVREQYF. The CDR3 nucleotides read TGTGCCAGCAGCTTAGCGTTGGCAGGGGGTGTGAGGGAGCAGTACTTC.

This chain joins TRBV5-1 and TRBJ2-2; a possible D gene is TRBD1 (5 bases). This CDR3 spans 15 amino acids. Per the germline V gene, CDR1 is SGHRS and CDR2 is YFSETQ. V was pared by 5 bases and J by 0 bases, with 11 bases between. CDR3 sequence: CASRYRTSNTGELFF. The CDR3 DNA is TGCGCCAGCAGGTACAGGACATCGAACACCGGGGAGCTGTTTTTT.